The clone carrying this TCR beta chain is identified as medium-sized (0.01 to 0.1%) from frequency. The sample is drawn from a study of CXCR3-negative and CXCR3-positive naive CD8 T cells. UMI-labeled 5' RACE yielded the TRB cDNA libraries. TCRdb reprocessed the 5' RACE reads and stores each CDR3 protein as one record, lacking DNA. With 6,000 to 8,000 distinct CDR3 sequences in the sample, the ten largest clones hold under 2.5%. The length of the CDR3 is 16 residues. Germline CDR1 and CDR2: LGHDT and YNNKEL (reference sequence). Sequencing input: naive CXCR3- CD8+ T cells from blood. Subset given: CD45RO-CCR7+CD27+CD95- naive CD8+ T cells lacking CXCR3 (TNR3-). The chain couples TRBV3-1 to TRBJ2-1; TCRdb's D call of TRBD2 is untestable without DNA. The TCR was taken from a human donor in good health. Some clones in this sample may be carry-over from other donors' samples. CDR3 loop: CASSQQAGFTYNEQFF.